What follows are 16 T cell receptor beta chains derived from one specimen sequenced in a study of graft-versus-host responses after intestinal transplantation. Profiling relied on immunoSEQ multiplex PCR, and the TCRdb table lists in-frame clones only, not all of them. The table has about 3,900 clones, 85% seen once; the top ten hold roughly 4.4%. Intraepithelial plus lamina propria lymphocytes were released by processing graft tissue. Here the sequenced sample was ileum tissue, taken nearly 670 days after intestinal transplant. These receptors were obtained from a human patient who received an intestinal transplant, so some T cells may come from the graft donor.

This chain connects TRBV10-2 to TRBJ1-6; no clear D gene. CDR1 is WSHSY, CDR2 SAAADI, per germline. The CDR3 loop spans 14 amino acids. V dropped 7 bases and J dropped 6 bases, with 13 bases sitting between them. CDR3: CASKLGTVNSPLHF. The CDR3 nucleotides read TGCGCCAGCAAACTGGGAACGGTTAATTCACCCCTCCACTTT.

The V gene is TRBV5-1, the J gene TRBJ1-2, with D tentatively TRBD1 (5 bases). Trimming left V 0 bases short and J 0 bases short, with 9 bases between. The germline CDR1 and CDR2 sequences are SGHRS and YFSETQ. There are 15 residues in the CDR3. DNA for the CDR3: TGCGCCAGCAGCTTGGCGGCAGGGACTAACTATGGCTACACCTTC. It yields the protein CASSLAAGTNYGYTF. The full variable domain, completed using reference TRBV5-1 and TRBJ1-2, is KAGVTQTPRYLIKTRGQQVTLSCSPISGHRSVSWYQQTPGQGLQFLFEYFSETQRNKGNFPGRFSGRQFSNSRSEMNVSTLELGDSALYLCASSLAAGTNYGYTFGSGTRLTVV.

The V and J genes are TRBV11-2 and TRBJ1-6; a possible D gene is TRBD1 (6 bases). Trimming stripped 0 bases from V and 9 bases from J, with 12 bases between. CDR1 and CDR2 from the germline V gene are SGHAT and FQNNGV. This CDR3 spans 15 amino acids. The CDR3 DNA sequence: TGTGCCAGCAGCTTAGAACAGGGTAGGAGTTCACCCCTCCACTTT. This translates into CASSLEQGRSSPLHF.

In its sample, this clone was seen once. The chain recombines TRBV10-2 with TRBJ2-7, with 7 bases lining up with TRBD1. Germline-derived CDR1 and CDR2 are WSHSY and SAAADI. The CDR3 runs to 14 residues. V lost 5 bases and J lost 3; bases outside the gene matches: 7. CDR3 sequence reads: CASSREGAFYEQYF. CDR3 DNA sequence: TGCGCCAGCAGTCGCGAGGGGGCCTTCTACGAGCAGTACTTC.

J is TRBJ1-2 and V is TRBV5-1; 8 positions agree with TRBD1. The CDR3 loop spans 14 amino acids. Losses at the gene ends were 2 bases for V and 7 bases for J; bases not matched to a gene: 7. The V gene's germline CDR1 is SGHRS and CDR2 YFSETQ. CDR3 nucleotides: TGCGCCAGCAGCTTCGACAGGGGATTCAGTGGCTACACCTTC. Translated, it gives CASSFDRGFSGYTF.

This chain links TRBV5-6 with TRBJ1-6, with 9 bases identical to TRBD1. Unmatched junction bases numbered 6, after V lost 7 bases and J lost 7 bases. This CDR3 has 14 residues. Germline V gene sequence: CDR1 SGHDT, CDR2 YYEEEE. The CDR3: CASRTGTGNSPLHF. The CDR3 DNA reads as TGTGCCAGCCGCACCGGGACAGGGAATTCACCCCTCCACTTT.

V gene TRBV7-8 combines with J gene TRBJ1-2; no clear D. V lost 3 bases and J lost 4, with 9 bases in between. This CDR3 is 13 amino acids long. Germline loops: CDR1 SGHVS, CDR2 FQNEAQ. CDR3 DNA sequence: TGTGCCAGCAGCTTCGGGTCGCTCTATGGCTACACCTTC. It specifies CASSFGSLYGYTF.

The V and J genes are TRBV6-1 and TRBJ2-2; D may be TRBD2 (5 bases). CDR1 MNHNS and CDR2 SASEGT come from the germline V gene. The CDR3 length is 14 residues. V lost 8 bases, J lost 1 base, and 11 bases lay in between. CDR3 sequence (DNA): TGTGCCAGCCGAAGCGGATTGAACACCGGGGAGCTGTTTTTT. Protein product: CASRSGLNTGELFF.

This chain uses TRBV29-1 with TRBJ1-2; tentatively, D is TRBD1 (5 bases). V lost 4 bases, J lost 5 bases, and 11 bases lay in between. The CDR3 runs 12 residues. Germline V gene sequence: CDR1 SQVTM, CDR2 ANQGSEA. The CDR3 nucleotides read TGCAGCGTTGGAAAAGGGGTTTATGGCTACACCTTC. Translated: CSVGKGVYGYTF.

Remarks on this clone: The junction shows a germline mismatch at one end, possibly a read error. This chain joins TRBV27 and TRBJ1-1, with 8 bases matching TRBD1. The CDR3 runs 14 residues. Germline loops: CDR1 MNHEY, CDR2 SMNVEV (reference sequence). The CDR3 region is CANSLWARGPEAFF. Written as DNA, the CDR3 is TGTGCCAACAGTTTATGGGCCAGGGGGCCTGAAGCTTTCTTT.

This clone was counted between two and nine times. The V and J genes are TRBV7-2 and TRBJ1-2; no definite D call. The CDR3 runs to 16 residues. CDR1 and CDR2 (germline): SGHTA, FQGNSA. Between the trimmed V and J ends, which lost 1 base and 5 bases, there was a span of 17 bases. The CDR3 coding sequence is TGTGCCAGCAGCTTAGGGCCAGACGGGTCAGGTTATGGCTACACCTTC. Protein: CASSLGPDGSGYGYTF. Complete variable domain (other parts from reference TRBV7-2 and TRBJ1-2): GAGVSQSPSNKVTEKGKDVELRCDPISGHTALYWYRQSLGQGLEFLIYFQGNSAPDKSGLPSDRFSAERTGGSVSTLTIQRTQQEDSAVYLCASSLGPDGSGYGYTFGSGTRLTVV.

This clone was detected only once. The rearrangement uses TRBV30 and TRBJ1-3; D gene unclear. Germline V gene sequence: CDR1 GTSNPN, CDR2 SVGIG (reference sequence). Between the trimmed V and J ends, which lost 5 bases and 9 bases, there was a span of 11 bases. The CDR3 length is 11 residues. CDR3: CAWWKWGTIYF. CDR3 sequence (DNA): TGTGCCTGGTGGAAATGGGGCACCATATATTTT.

The chain carries TRBV4-1 and TRBJ2-7; 12 bases agree with TRBD2. Germline values: CDR1 MGHRA, CDR2 YSYEKL. With 8 bases clipped from V and 7 bases from J, the junction kept 9 bases outside the gene matches. There are 14 residues in the CDR3. CDR3 DNA sequence: TGCGCCAGCCGCTCTACACTAGCGGGGGGTGAGCAGTACTTC. Protein product: CASRSTLAGGEQYF.

CDR3 nucleotides: TGCGCCAGCAGCCGAAACGAGGGGTACGAGCAGTACTTC. This encodes CASSRNEGYEQYF. The V and J genes are TRBV4-1 and TRBJ2-7; D tentatively fits TRBD1 or TRBD2 (5 bases each). The CDR3 has 13 amino acids. Germline assignment: CDR1 MGHRA and CDR2 YSYEKL. V dropped 4 bases and J dropped 4 bases, with 11 bases sitting between them.

The rearrangement links TRBV29-1 to TRBJ2-7; 9 nucleotides line up with TRBD1. The J segment lost 7 bases and the V segment lost 4 bases, leaving 14 bases of the junction unmatched. Looked up from germline, CDR1 is SQVTM and CDR2 is ANQGSEA. The CDR3 totals 15 residues. CDR3 sequence (DNA): TGCAGCGTTGTCGGACAGACAGGGGGTTCGCGGGAGCAGTACTTC. Its translation is CSVVGQTGGSREQYF.

This clone appeared a few times. The chain carries TRBV6-1 and TRBJ1-1; D possibly corresponds to TRBD1 (5 bases). CDR1 is MNHNS and CDR2 is SASEGT in the germline V gene. The V end lost 7 bases, the J end lost 5 bases, and 14 bases lay between the germline ends. This CDR3 comprises 13 residues. The CDR3 sequence: CASKGPGTTEAFF. CDR3 coding DNA: TGTGCCAGCAAAGGACCGGGGACGACTGAAGCTTTCTTT.